What follows are 24 T cell receptor beta chains derived from one specimen sequenced in a study of shared clonotypes between healthy human individuals. The assay was immunoSEQ multiplex PCR, and TCRdb's table has in-frame clones only and misses some. The sample has 2.3 million or so clones, approximately 95% seen once. Sequenced sample: naive CD4+ T cells from PBMCs. Subset noted: CD45RA+ positively selected. All receptors come from a man aged 18 to 35 in good health. Some clones in this sample may be carry-over from other donors' samples.

The count of this clone is one. The chain employs TRBV19 and TRBJ2-7, with 7 positions matching TRBD1. The CDR3 is made up of 13 amino acids. Germline assignment: CDR1 LNHDA and CDR2 SQIVND (reference sequence). The ends lost 6 bases at V and 4 bases at J; junction bases unmatched: 6. CDR3 nucleotides: TGTGCCAGTAGAAAGGACAGGACATACGAGCAGTACTTC. Translated, it gives CASRKDRTYEQYF. Supplemented by reference TRBV19 and TRBJ2-7, the full variable domain reads DGGITQSPKYLFRKEGQNVTLSCEQNLNHDAMYWYRQDPGQGLRLIYYSQIVNDFQKGDIAEGYSVSREKKESFPLTVTSAQKNPTAFYLCASRKDRTYEQYFGPGTRLTVT.

The V and J genes are TRBV28 and TRBJ1-2; D is possibly TRBD1 (6 bases). Germline lookup yields CDR1 MDHEN and CDR2 SYDVKM. V was cut by 1 base and J by 1 base, with 10 bases left in between. This CDR3 region has 15 residues. CDR3 coding DNA: TGTGCCAGCAGTTTATCGACAGGCGATAACTATGGCTACACCTTC. This gives the protein CASSLSTGDNYGYTF.

The chain couples TRBV7-3 to TRBJ2-3, with 10 nucleotides matching TRBD2. Germline V gene data show CDR1 as SGHTA and CDR2 as FQGTGA. The junction had 3 bases not matched to a gene; V was cut back by 2 bases and J by 1 base. There are 16 residues in the CDR3. As DNA, the CDR3 is TGTGCCAGCAGCTTACTAGCGGGAGCGGGCACAGATACGCAGTATTTT. Its translation: CASSLLAGAGTDTQYF. The whole variable domain, filled in from reference TRBV7-3 and TRBJ2-3, reads GAGVSQTPSNKVTEKGKYVELRCDPISGHTALYWYRQSLGQGPEFLIYFQGTGAADDSGLPNDRFFAVRPEGSVSTLKIQRTERGDSAVYLCASSLLAGAGTDTQYFGPGTRLTVL.

As for this clone: In the same sample, other DNA sequences code for this CDR3. The V gene is TRBV5-1, the J gene TRBJ2-1; possibly TRBD1 for D (6 bases). Germline assignment: CDR1 SGHRS and CDR2 YFSETQ. Trimming took 2 bases from V and 1 from J, leaving 7 bases between them. This CDR3 spans 14 amino acids. CDR3 bases: TGCGCCAGCAGCTTAGGACAGTCCTACAATGAGCAGTTCTTC. It is translated as CASSLGQSYNEQFF.

V and J are TRBV9 and TRBJ2-7, with D maybe TRBD2 (6 bases). Trimming shortened V by 4 bases and J by 5 bases, and 19 bases separated the two germline ends. The CDR3 is 15 residues long. The germline V gene has CDR1 SGDLS and CDR2 YYNGEE. The CDR3 region has the DNA TGTGCCAGCAGCAAAACCGGGACCCCGGGGGACGAGCAGTACTTC. This sequence encodes CASSKTGTPGDEQYF.

This chain joins TRBV2 and TRBJ1-4; D unresolved. Germline V gene sequence: CDR1 SNHLY, CDR2 FYNNEI. This CDR3 comprises 13 residues. V lost 10 bases and J 5 bases, leaving 14 bases between the germline ends. The CDR3 region has the DNA TGTGCCAAGCGGAGTCCGGGAAATGAAAAACTGTTTTTT. Its protein product is CAKRSPGNEKLFF. The variable domain in full, with the rest retrieved from reference TRBV2 and TRBJ1-4, is EPEVTQTPSHQVTQMGQEVILRCVPISNHLYFYWYRQILGQKVEFLVSFYNNEISEKSEIFDDQFSVERPDGSNFTLKIRSTKLEDSAMYFCAKRSPGNEKLFFGSGTQLSVL.

The rearrangement joins TRBV9 to TRBJ1-2, with D tentatively TRBD1 (6 bases). CDR3 length: 15 amino acids. Trimming left V 3 bases short and J 2 bases short, with 14 bases between. Germline values: CDR1 SGDLS, CDR2 YYNGEE. CDR3 region: CASSGAGRGNYGYTF. CDR3 DNA sequence: TGTGCCAGCAGCGGAGCCGGCAGGGGCAACTATGGCTACACCTTC.

V gene TRBV5-1 combines with J gene TRBJ1-3; D gene uncertain. CDR1 SGHRS and CDR2 YFSETQ come from the germline V gene. Trimming took off 4 bases at V and 2 bases at J, with 19 bases between the two ends. This CDR3 is built from 17 residues. The CDR3 reads CASSPDPGSLAGNTIYF. The DNA of the CDR3 is TGCGCCAGCAGCCCGGACCCGGGGTCTTTAGCTGGAAACACCATATATTTT.

This chain connects TRBV5-6 to TRBJ2-2; perhaps TRBD2 as D (6 bases). The CDR3 sequence is 16 residues long. Germline V gene sequence: CDR1 SGHDT, CDR2 YYEEEE. The V end lost 4 bases, the J end lost 4 bases, and 17 bases lay between the germline ends. The CDR3 loop reads CASSRWRASTTGELFF. The CDR3 nucleotides read TGTGCCAGCAGCCGATGGAGGGCCTCGACCACCGGGGAGCTGTTTTTT.

The chain joins TRBV7-2 to TRBJ1-2; D unresolved. The germline V gene encodes CDR1 SGHTA and CDR2 FQGNSA. Trimming removed 1 base from V and 3 bases from J, with 9 bases in between. CDR3 length: 14 residues. The CDR3 region is CASSLDRGDYGYTF. CDR3 nucleotides: TGTGCCAGCAGCTTAGATCGGGGAGACTATGGCTACACCTTC.

The chain recombines TRBV10-2 with TRBJ2-7, with a possible D match to TRBD1 (6 bases). CDR3 length equals 14 residues. V gave up 8 bases and J gave up 2 bases, with 16 bases separating them. Germline values: CDR1 WSHSY, CDR2 SAAADI. CDR3: CASGSPGVTYEQYF. CDR3 DNA: TGCGCCAGCGGGTCCCCAGGGGTCACCTACGAGCAGTACTTC.

In its sample, this clone was seen once. The chain employs TRBV19 and TRBJ1-1; 11 bases agree with TRBD1. Germline lookup yields CDR1 LNHDA and CDR2 SQIVND (reference sequence). The J segment lost 10 bases and the V segment lost 3 bases, leaving 22 bases of the junction unmatched. The CDR3 contains 19 residues. Written as DNA, the CDR3 is TGTGCCAGTAGTATTTCTCCACAGAGGAGGACGGACAGGGGGCGTTCAGCTTTCTTT. It codes for CASSISPQRRTDRGRSAFF.

This clone appeared a few times. This chain uses TRBV5-1 with TRBJ2-2, with D maybe TRBD2 (5 bases). Germline assignment: CDR1 SGHRS and CDR2 YFSETQ. Trimming took 0 bases from V and 11 from J, leaving 14 bases between them. The length of the CDR3 is 14 residues. DNA of the CDR3: TGCGCCAGCAGCTTGGGGACTTCTGGTGTTGAGCTGTTTTTT. This gives the protein CASSLGTSGVELFF.

The chain recombines TRBV7-9 with TRBJ1-2, with D maybe TRBD1 (5 bases). The germline V gene has CDR1 SEHNR and CDR2 FQNEAQ (reference sequence). V lost 1 base, J lost 4 bases, and 13 bases lay in between. The CDR3 length is 15 residues. CDR3 region: CASSLVAGVVYGYTF. The CDR3, as DNA: TGTGCCAGCAGCTTAGTTGCGGGGGTCGTCTATGGCTACACCTTC.

This chain joins TRBV28 and TRBJ2-7, with 13 bases that match TRBD2. V shed 6 bases and J 2 bases; nucleotides not matched to a gene: 4. Germline values: CDR1 MDHEN, CDR2 SYDVKM. There are 15 residues in the CDR3. Here the CDR3 DNA reads TGTGCCAGCAGGGGGGGACTAGCGGGGACCTACGAGCAGTACTTC. This gives the protein CASRGGLAGTYEQYF.

This clone was counted a single time. As DNA, the CDR3 is TGTGCTAGTGGTTTGGTACCCTCGGGACTAGCGGACAATGAGCAGTTCTTC. Translation gives CASGLVPSGLADNEQFF. The V call is TRBV12-5, the J call TRBJ2-1, with 11 bases matching TRBD2. V shed 0 bases, J shed 5 bases, and the junction held 6 bases outside the gene matches. The CDR3 length is 17 residues. The V gene's germline CDR1 is LGHNT and CDR2 FRNRAP.

The V call is TRBV29-1, the J call TRBJ2-5, with a possible D match to TRBD1 (6 bases). The CDR3 has 14 residues. Germline values: CDR1 SQVTM, CDR2 ANQGSEA. Trimming took off 4 bases at V and 5 bases at J, with 17 bases between the two ends. CDR3 sequence reads: CSVARTVVLETQYF. CDR3 sequence (DNA): TGCAGCGTTGCCCGGACAGTGGTCCTGGAGACCCAGTACTTC.

The chain couples TRBV5-1 to TRBJ1-2, with 8 positions matching TRBD1. The CDR3 covers 16 residues. Trimming cost V 0 bases and J 0 bases; bases outside gene matches: 4. The germline CDR1 and CDR2 sequences are SGHRS and YFSETQ. Written as DNA, the CDR3 is TGCGCCAGCAGCTTGGGACAGGGGACAGCTAACTATGGCTACACCTTC. It is translated as CASSLGQGTANYGYTF.

The chain carries TRBV5-1 and TRBJ1-4; TRBD1 might be the D (6 bases). V shed 0 bases and J shed 1 base, with 7 bases lying between them. The CDR3 runs 15 residues. Germline assignment: CDR1 SGHRS and CDR2 YFSETQ. The CDR3 sequence is CASSLAGETNEKLFF. The CDR3 DNA reads as TGCGCCAGCAGCTTGGCAGGGGAAACTAATGAAAAACTGTTTTTT.

The chain carries TRBV20-1 and TRBJ1-1; the D is unclear. Trimming shortened V by 3 bases and J by 10 bases, and 12 bases separated the two germline ends. CDR3 length equals 11 residues. Germline lookup yields CDR1 DFQATT and CDR2 SNEGSKA (reference sequence). The CDR3 loop is CSARAARLAFF. CDR3 sequence (DNA): TGCAGTGCTAGGGCGGCCCGGCTAGCTTTCTTT.

The V gene is TRBV9, the J gene TRBJ2-6; D gene unclear. The CDR3 is 18 residues long. V was trimmed by 0 bases and J by 0 bases, leaving 13 bases between them. CDR1 is SGDLS, CDR2 YYNGEE, per germline. The CDR3 nucleotides are TGTGCCAGCAGCGTAGGAGTCTGGGGATACTCTGGGGCCAACGTCCTGACTTTC. Protein: CASSVGVWGYSGANVLTF.

V usage is TRBV7-9 and J usage is TRBJ1-5; D call uncertain. CDR3 length: 16 amino acids. Germline V lookup: CDR1 SEHNR, CDR2 FQNEAQ (reference sequence). Deletions cut 5 bases from V and 2 bases from J, with 16 bases between. DNA of the CDR3: TGTGCCAGCAGCCCATTGGACCTGAAGGGCAATCAGCCCCAGCATTTT. Amino acids: CASSPLDLKGNQPQHF.

This chain links TRBV2 with TRBJ1-3, with D uncertain. Germline CDR1 reads SNHLY; CDR2 reads FYNNEI. Trimming removed 6 bases from V and 3 bases from J, with 15 bases in between. The CDR3 runs to 15 residues. CDR3 DNA: TGTGCCAGCAGGGCGGAGTCTGGCGATGGAAACACCATATATTTT. Encoded protein: CASRAESGDGNTIYF.

J is TRBJ2-5 and V is TRBV4-1; D possibly uses TRBD1 or TRBD2 (6 bases each). This CDR3 has 15 amino acids. Per the germline V gene, CDR1 is MGHRA and CDR2 is YSYEKL. Trimming removed 4 bases at V and 5 bases at J, with 17 bases between. This chain's CDR3 is CASSPMSGATETQYF. CDR3 coding DNA: TGCGCCAGCAGCCCGATGTCGGGGGCCACGGAGACCCAGTACTTC.